In its sample, the clone carrying this TCR beta chain was seen a few times. Its antigen is not identified. A sample-barcoded 5' primer and a J-beta primer mix were used in a second PCR of roughly 7 to 11 cycles. Via MiXCR, TCRdb re-called the 5' RACE reads, giving one row per CDR3 protein. This sample has about 2 million distinct CDR3 sequences; about 49% occur once, and the top ten carry more than 2%. This record comes from a study of blood T cells in healthy people across ages. Healthy Russian Caucasian donors spanned ages 6 to 90 years. The CDR3 is 16 residues long. CDR1 and CDR2 from the germline V gene are KGHDR and SFDVKD. After removal of 4 bases from V and 5 bases from J, the junction contained 4 bases not matched to a gene. Study observations and caveats: Relative to aged donors, long-lived donors carried more naive CD4+ cells and displayed higher diversity. As naive T cell percentage varied, TCR beta diversity correlated strongly with it. PBMCs were not sorted, which prevented a conclusive comparison of naive versus antigen-experienced cells.

This TCR came from a woman aged 40 to 49 in good health. Sequencing used blood. The chain joins TRBV24-1 to TRBJ2-3; TRBD2 agrees at 14 bases. As DNA, the CDR3 is TGTGCCACCAGTGACCCCGGACTAGCGGGGGGAGATACGCAGTATTTT. Its translation is CATSDPGLAGGDTQYF.